This TCR beta chain stems from a study of vaccination and CD4 T cells after COVID-19. This clonotype was picked up a small number of times. Its target is not known. Oncomine TCR Beta short-read sequencing was applied to DNA from cultured CD4+ T cells. TCRdb ran MiXCR on the PCR reads and lists one entry per CDR3 protein. The sample shows 5,000 to 7,500 distinct CDR3 sequences, 25% to 30% of them seen only once. CDR3 size: 15 residues. The germline V gene has CDR1 LNHDA and CDR2 SQIVND (reference sequence). V lost 1 base and J 9 bases, leaving 18 bases between the germline ends. Treatment in this sample: approximately 11-day PBMC culture with coronavirus spike peptide pools or control peptides (ViraFEST assay). The unexposed donor gave CD4+ T cells before the COVID-19 pandemic (2011-2018).

The rearrangement joins TRBV19 to TRBJ1-2, with D perhaps matching TRBD1 (6 bases). The sequence was collected from a human donor in good health. Sequenced: CD4+ T cells from blood, cultured in vitro. CDR3 sequence: CASSIAQTEDSRYTF. CDR3 DNA sequence: TGTGCCAGTAGTATAGCCCAGACCGAGGACAGCCGCTACACCTTC.